Detailed here is one TCR beta chain. The sample is drawn from a study of blood T cell repertoires in COVID-19. Whole-study context: The United States, Italy and Spain provided the acute and convalescent COVID-19 samples. T cells, B-cell-depleted T cells, or PBMCs supplied cDNA or gDNA.

As originally analysed: Scientists estimated how many nucleated cells there were by amplifying reference gene primers. Assay: immunoSEQ multiplex PCR; the TCRdb copy retains only in-frame clones and omits some. That table gives V, J and clone size, and the DNA gave D and trimming. The table records about 23,000 clones, about 90% of them present only once. Material: peripheral blood. The TCR was taken from a man aged 65-85 years in a cohort sampled during active COVID-19.

CDR3 sequence reads: CAWRVQENTEAFF. CDR3 sequence (DNA): TGTGCCTGGAGGGTTCAGGAGAACACTGAAGCTTTCTTT. The genes are TRBV30 and TRBJ1-1; D unclear. This CDR3 contains 13 residues. V was cut by 3 bases and J by 1 base, with 9 bases left in between. Germline V gene data show CDR1 as GTSNPN and CDR2 as SVGIG (reference sequence).